The 23 T cell receptor beta chains below all came from one sample that was sequenced in a study of beta chain features in type 1 diabetes. Sequenced material consisted of expressed TCRB transcripts (all of the isolated RNA was reverse transcribed). The protocol was immunoSEQ multiplex PCR, while the TCRdb copy is restricted to in-frame clones and leaves out a portion. There are 350,000 or so clones in the sample; around 20% occur only once, and around 0.045% lies in the top ten. Sample: naive CD4+ T cells from blood. Every receptor here comes from a young woman in good health.

This chain uses TRBV19 with TRBJ1-1; D is uncertain. The CDR3 loop spans 13 amino acids. V gave up 6 bases and J gave up 2 bases, with 10 bases separating them. The V gene's germline CDR1 is LNHDA and CDR2 SQIVND (reference sequence). The CDR3 here is CASREQTNTEAFF. CDR3 nucleotide sequence: TGTGCCAGTAGGGAGCAGACCAACACTGAAGCTTTCTTT.

This chain links TRBV11-2 with TRBJ2-5; D ambiguous. Germline assignment: CDR1 SGHAT and CDR2 FQNNGV. With 0 bases removed from V and 1 base from J, the gap between germline ends came to 3 bases. The CDR3 runs to 13 residues. CDR3 sequence (DNA): TGTGCCAGCAGCTTAGACCTCCAAGAGACCCAGTACTTC. Amino acids: CASSLDLQETQYF.

The genes are TRBV12-5 and TRBJ2-1, with 7 bases that match TRBD2. Looked up from germline, CDR1 is LGHNT and CDR2 is FRNRAP. The length of the CDR3 is 15 residues. The V segment lost 0 bases and the J segment 7 bases; nucleotides outside the gene matches: 6. CDR3 residues: CASGLVLRGGNEQFF. The CDR3, as DNA: TGTGCTAGTGGTTTGGTTTTACGGGGAGGGAATGAGCAGTTCTTC.

This clone was seen only a few times. The rearrangement links TRBV30 to TRBJ2-1; TRBD2 agrees at 13 bases. Losses at the gene ends were 0 bases for V and 8 bases for J; bases not matched to a gene: 10. There are 17 residues in the CDR3. The V gene's germline CDR1 is GTSNPN and CDR2 SVGIG (reference sequence). The DNA of the CDR3 is TGTGCCTGGAGTGTAATCCGGACTAGCGGGGGTACGGATGAGCAGTTCTTC. This encodes CAWSVIRTSGGTDEQFF.

This chain connects TRBV14 to TRBJ2-5, with 8 bases that match TRBD1. Looked up from germline, CDR1 is SGHDN and CDR2 is FVKESK. Losses at the gene ends were 3 bases for V and 5 bases for J; bases not matched to a gene: 11. The CDR3 covers 16 residues. Written as DNA, the CDR3 is TGTGCCAGCAGCCAGCCTATGACAGGGGCCCGGGAGACCCAGTACTTC. As protein: CASSQPMTGARETQYF.

This clone was seen a few times. The J gene is TRBJ2-3, the V gene TRBV18; D might be TRBD1 (5 bases). Germline-derived CDR1 and CDR2 are KGHSH and LQKENI. V was cut by 0 bases and J by 4 bases, with 8 bases left in between. The CDR3 loop spans 14 amino acids. The CDR3 bases are TGTGCCAGCTCACCACCGCAGGGCGCAGATACGCAGTATTTT. It is translated as CASSPPQGADTQYF.

The DNA for the CDR3 is TGTGCCAGCAGCCTTTCGGGGGAGGAGACCCAGTACTTC. It specifies CASSLSGEETQYF. V gene TRBV7-9 combines with J gene TRBJ2-5, with a tentative D call TRBD2 (6 bases). The length of the CDR3 is 13 residues. CDR1 is SEHNR and CDR2 is FQNEAQ in the germline V gene (reference sequence). V was shortened by 5 bases and J by 5 bases, with 12 bases between the two germline ends.

The chain uses TRBV6-1 and TRBJ1-1, with D maybe TRBD1 (6 bases). V dropped 5 bases and J dropped 2 bases, with 15 bases sitting between them. The CDR3 runs 15 residues. Germline CDR1 reads MNHNS; CDR2 reads SASEGT. CDR3 in DNA: TGTGCCAGCAGTCAAATGGCAGGGGTTAACACTGAAGCTTTCTTT. Its protein is CASSQMAGVNTEAFF.

The V and J genes are TRBV9 and TRBJ1-2; the match to TRBD1 covers 7 bases. V was pared by 4 bases and J by 8 bases, with 8 bases of the junction left unmatched. The CDR3 has 13 residues. Germline loops: CDR1 SGDLS, CDR2 YYNGEE. CDR3 amino acids: CASSPRQGEGYTF. In DNA, the CDR3 is TGTGCCAGCAGCCCGAGACAGGGTGAAGGCTACACCTTC. The full variable domain, with the rest looked up from reference TRBV9 and TRBJ1-2, is DSGVTQTPKHLITATGQRVTLRCSPRSGDLSVYWYQQSLDQGLQFLIQYYNGEERAKGNILERFSAQQFPDLHSELNLSSLELGDSALYFCASSPRQGEGYTFGSGTRLTVV.

This clone was detected only a few times. The rearrangement links TRBV28 to TRBJ2-2, with D unresolved. Germline V gene sequence: CDR1 MDHEN, CDR2 SYDVKM. The CDR3 sequence is 14 residues long. V lost 1 base and J lost 1, with 4 bases in between. This CDR3 is CASSLSVNTGELFF. The CDR3 region has the DNA TGTGCCAGCAGTTTATCAGTGAACACCGGGGAGCTGTTTTTT.

The V call is TRBV5-1, the J call TRBJ2-1; 12 bases line up with TRBD1. Germline assignment: CDR1 SGHRS and CDR2 YFSETQ. J was trimmed by 2 bases and V by 3 bases; bases with no gene match: 6. The CDR3 totals 17 residues. CDR3 in DNA: TGCGCCAGCAGCTGGGGACAGGGGGCTGTCACCTACAATGAGCAGTTCTTC. As protein: CASSWGQGAVTYNEQFF.

V and J are TRBV11-1 and TRBJ2-1; 13 bases agree with TRBD2. Germline V gene sequence: CDR1 SGHAT, CDR2 FQDESV (reference sequence). V shed 3 bases, J shed 6 bases, and the junction held 2 bases outside the gene matches. CDR3 size: 15 residues. CDR3 coding DNA: TGTGCCAGCAGCTTGGGACTAGCGGGAATCAATGAGCAGTTCTTC. Amino acids: CASSLGLAGINEQFF. Full variable domain (missing parts from reference TRBV11-1 and TRBJ2-1): EAEVAQSPRYKITEKSQAVAFWCDPISGHATLYWYRQILGQGPELLVQFQDESVVDDSQLPKDRFSAERLKGVDSTLKIQPAELGDSAMYLCASSLGLAGINEQFFGPGTRLTVL.

The chain joins TRBV28 to TRBJ1-2; D not certain. Germline V gene sequence: CDR1 MDHEN, CDR2 SYDVKM. CDR3 length: 11 amino acids. The ends were cut back, 6 bases at V and 4 bases at J, with 6 bases in the middle. The chain's CDR3 is CASSVPYGYTF. For the CDR3, the DNA is TGTGCCAGCAGCGTCCCCTATGGCTACACCTTC.

This clone has more than one count but fewer than ten. The chain links TRBV28 to TRBJ2-7; TRBD2 matches at 8 bases. The junction had 6 bases not matched to a gene; V was cut back by 7 bases and J by 7 bases. Germline V gene data show CDR1 as MDHEN and CDR2 as SYDVKM. The CDR3 spans 12 residues. The CDR3, as DNA: TGTGCCAGCATCGGGAGGGCCGGGGAGCAGTACTTC. Its protein product is CASIGRAGEQYF.

This clone has a handful of counts. The V and J genes are TRBV7-2 and TRBJ2-3; 13 bases map to TRBD2. Looked up from germline, CDR1 is SGHTA and CDR2 is FQGNSA. The CDR3 loop spans 14 amino acids. Trimming at V came to 6 bases and at J to 5 bases, leaving 2 bases not matched to a gene. CDR3 in amino acids: CASRLAGGIDTQYF. The CDR3 DNA is TGTGCCAGCAGACTAGCGGGAGGGATAGATACGCAGTATTTT.

This sequence joins TRBV30 and TRBJ1-1; D remains ambiguous. The CDR3 loop spans 12 amino acids. V gave up 4 bases and J gave up 4 bases, with 10 bases separating them. CDR1 GTSNPN and CDR2 SVGIG come from the germline V gene (reference sequence). CDR3 region: CAWKGAGTEAFF. CDR3 bases: TGTGCCTGGAAGGGTGCGGGCACTGAAGCTTTCTTT.

This clone was found a few times. The genes are TRBV30 and TRBJ1-1; D perhaps matches TRBD1 (5 bases). Germline CDR1 GTSNPN, CDR2 SVGIG (reference sequence). Trimming removed 0 bases at V and 4 bases at J, with 9 bases between. The CDR3 runs to 13 residues. CDR3 sequence (DNA): TGTGCCTGGAGTGTACAGGCGGCCACTGAAGCTTTCTTT. Translation: CAWSVQAATEAFF. The complete variable domain, with remaining parts taken from reference TRBV30 and TRBJ1-1, reads SQTIHQWPATLVQPVGSPLSLECTVEGTSNPNLYWYRQAAGRGLQLLFYSVGIGQISSEVPQNLSASRPQDRQFILSSKKLLLSDSGFYLCAWSVQAATEAFFGQGTRLTVV.

The chain combines TRBV19 with TRBJ1-2; 8 bases line up with TRBD1. V gave up 5 bases and J gave up 5 bases; unmatched junction bases: 10. This CDR3 is 15 amino acids long. Germline CDR1 is LNHDA and CDR2 is SQIVND (reference sequence). CDR3 DNA sequence: TGTGCCAGTAGTCATGGACAGGGACCCTTTTATGGCTACACCTTC. Translating it yields CASSHGQGPFYGYTF.

This rearrangement joins TRBV2 to TRBJ1-1; D call uncertain. CDR3 length equals 15 residues. Germline CDR1 SNHLY, CDR2 FYNNEI. V shed 5 bases and J shed 6 bases, with 19 bases lying between them. This CDR3 is CASSTRGTVLAEAFF. Here the CDR3 DNA reads TGTGCCAGCAGTACCCGGGGAACAGTGTTGGCTGAAGCTTTCTTT.

The gene calls are TRBV5-1 and TRBJ1-2, with 7 bases identical to TRBD1. This CDR3 has 14 residues. CDR1 is SGHRS, CDR2 YFSETQ, per germline. With V trimmed by 2 bases and J by 2 bases, 3 bases remained unmatched. For the CDR3, the DNA is TGCGCCAGCAGCTTTTTACAGGGGAACTATGGCTACACCTTC. Translation: CASSFLQGNYGYTF.

CDR3 protein: CASSLRRYNEQFF. CDR3 DNA sequence: TGTGCCAGCAGCTTACGGCGGTACAATGAGCAGTTCTTC. V and J are TRBV7-2 and TRBJ2-1; no definite D call. The CDR3 is 13 residues long. Germline CDR1 reads SGHTA; CDR2 reads FQGNSA. V gave up 2 bases and J gave up 4 bases, with 6 bases separating them.

The V call is TRBV4-1, the J call TRBJ2-7; a possible D gene is TRBD1 (6 bases). The CDR3 is made up of 13 amino acids. Germline assignment: CDR1 MGHRA and CDR2 YSYEKL. V gave up 4 bases and J gave up 9 bases, with 16 bases separating them. The CDR3 coding sequence is TGCGCCAGCAGCCTCCAAGAGAGGGGGATGCAGTACTTC. This translates into CASSLQERGMQYF.

The rearrangement uses TRBV29-1 and TRBJ2-3; D may be TRBD1 (5 bases). Looked up from germline, CDR1 is SQVTM and CDR2 is ANQGSEA. The CDR3 sequence is 14 residues long. Trimming took 4 bases from V and 2 from J, leaving 13 bases between them. DNA for the CDR3: TGCAGCGTTGGGGCCGGACATTACACAGATACGCAGTATTTT. Amino acid sequence: CSVGAGHYTDTQYF.